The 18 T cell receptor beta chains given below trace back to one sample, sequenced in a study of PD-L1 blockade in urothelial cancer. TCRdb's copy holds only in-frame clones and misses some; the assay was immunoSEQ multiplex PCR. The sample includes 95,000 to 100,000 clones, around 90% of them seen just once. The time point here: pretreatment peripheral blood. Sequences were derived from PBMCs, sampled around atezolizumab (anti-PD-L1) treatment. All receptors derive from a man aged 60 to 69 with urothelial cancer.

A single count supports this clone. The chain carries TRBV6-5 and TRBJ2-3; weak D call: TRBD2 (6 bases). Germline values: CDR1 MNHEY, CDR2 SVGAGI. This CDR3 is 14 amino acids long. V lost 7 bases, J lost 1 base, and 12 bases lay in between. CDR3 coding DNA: TGTGCCAGCACGGCGGGGCTAGGCACAGATACGCAGTATTTT. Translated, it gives CASTAGLGTDTQYF.

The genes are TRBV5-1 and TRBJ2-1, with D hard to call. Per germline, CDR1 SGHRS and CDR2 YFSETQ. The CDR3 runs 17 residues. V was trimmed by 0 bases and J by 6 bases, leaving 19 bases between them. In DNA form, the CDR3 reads TGCGCCAGCAGCTTGGGTCCTGGGCTGGGTGCAAGCAATGAGCAGTTCTTC. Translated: CASSLGPGLGASNEQFF.

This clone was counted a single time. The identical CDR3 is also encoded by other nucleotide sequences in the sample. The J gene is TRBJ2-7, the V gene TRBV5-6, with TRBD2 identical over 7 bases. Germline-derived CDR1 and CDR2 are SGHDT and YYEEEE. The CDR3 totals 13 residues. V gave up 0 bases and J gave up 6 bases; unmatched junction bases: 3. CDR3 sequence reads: CASSLVAGVEQYF. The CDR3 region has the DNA TGTGCCAGCAGCTTGGTGGCGGGGGTCGAGCAGTACTTC.

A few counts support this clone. CDR3 region: CSVDIGRGTYEQYF. The DNA for the CDR3 is TGCAGCGTTGATATCGGCAGGGGAACATACGAGCAGTACTTC. V and J are TRBV29-1 and TRBJ2-7; D is possibly TRBD1 (6 bases). The CDR3 is made up of 14 amino acids. V was trimmed by 3 bases and J by 4 bases, leaving 16 bases between them. Germline V gene data show CDR1 as SQVTM and CDR2 as ANQGSEA.

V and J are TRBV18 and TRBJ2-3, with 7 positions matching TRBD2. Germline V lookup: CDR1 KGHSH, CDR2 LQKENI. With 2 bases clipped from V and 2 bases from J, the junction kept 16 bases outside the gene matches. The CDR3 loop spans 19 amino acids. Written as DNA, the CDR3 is TGTGCCAGCTCACCAAACGGGGGTATGGCGGGAGACTACACAGATACGCAGTATTTT. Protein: CASSPNGGMAGDYTDTQYF.

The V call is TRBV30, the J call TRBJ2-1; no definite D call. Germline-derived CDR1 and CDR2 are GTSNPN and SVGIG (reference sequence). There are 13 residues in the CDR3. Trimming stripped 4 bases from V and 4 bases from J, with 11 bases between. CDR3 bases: TGTGCCTGGACCCACTTAGAGTACAATGAGCAGTTCTTC. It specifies CAWTHLEYNEQFF. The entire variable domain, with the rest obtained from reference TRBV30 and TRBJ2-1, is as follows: SQTIHQWPATLVQPVGSPLSLECTVEGTSNPNLYWYRQAAGRGLQLLFYSVGIGQISSEVPQNLSASRPQDRQFILSSKKLLLSDSGFYLCAWTHLEYNEQFFGPGTRLTVL.

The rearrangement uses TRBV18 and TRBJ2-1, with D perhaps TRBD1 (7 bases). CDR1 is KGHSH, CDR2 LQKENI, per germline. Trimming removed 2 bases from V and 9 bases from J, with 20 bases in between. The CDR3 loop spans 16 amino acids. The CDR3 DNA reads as TGTGCCAGCTCACCAGTTTTCCAGGGGGGACCCTTTGAGCAGTTCTTC. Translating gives CASSPVFQGGPFEQFF.

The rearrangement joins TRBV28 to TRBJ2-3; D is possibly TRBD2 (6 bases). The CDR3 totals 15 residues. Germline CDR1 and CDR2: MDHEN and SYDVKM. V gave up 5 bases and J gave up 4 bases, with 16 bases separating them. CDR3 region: CASSPGGRSPDTQYF. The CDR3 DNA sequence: TGTGCCAGCAGTCCCGGTGGGAGGTCCCCAGATACGCAGTATTTT. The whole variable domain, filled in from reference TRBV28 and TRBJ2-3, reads DVKVTQSSRYLVKRTGEKVFLECVQDMDHENMFWYRQDPGLGLRLIYFSYDVKMKEKGDIPEGYSVSREKKERFSLILESASTNQTSMYLCASSPGGRSPDTQYFGPGTRLTVL.

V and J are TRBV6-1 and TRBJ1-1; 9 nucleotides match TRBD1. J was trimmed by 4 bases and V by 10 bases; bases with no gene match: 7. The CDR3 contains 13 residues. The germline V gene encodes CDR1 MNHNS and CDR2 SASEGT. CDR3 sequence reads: CANAQGAGTEAFF. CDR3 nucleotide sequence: TGTGCCAACGCACAGGGGGCTGGCACTGAAGCTTTCTTT.

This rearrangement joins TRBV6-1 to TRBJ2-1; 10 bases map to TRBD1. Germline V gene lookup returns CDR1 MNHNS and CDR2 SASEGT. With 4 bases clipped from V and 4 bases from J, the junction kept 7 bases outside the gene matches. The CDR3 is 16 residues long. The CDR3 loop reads CASSGPGQGIYNEQFF. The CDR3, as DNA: TGTGCCAGCAGTGGGCCGGGACAGGGGATTTACAATGAGCAGTTCTTC.

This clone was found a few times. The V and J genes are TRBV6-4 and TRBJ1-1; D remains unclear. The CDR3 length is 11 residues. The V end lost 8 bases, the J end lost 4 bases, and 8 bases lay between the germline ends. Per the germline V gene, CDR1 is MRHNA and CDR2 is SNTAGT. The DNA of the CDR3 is TGTGCCAGCTTCTCGGGCACTGAAGCTTTCTTT. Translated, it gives CASFSGTEAFF.

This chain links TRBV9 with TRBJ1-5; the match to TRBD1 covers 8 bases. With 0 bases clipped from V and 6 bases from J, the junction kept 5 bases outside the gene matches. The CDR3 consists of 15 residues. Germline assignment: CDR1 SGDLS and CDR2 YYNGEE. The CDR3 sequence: CASSVAGGQGQPQHF. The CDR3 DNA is TGTGCCAGCAGCGTAGCCGGTGGACAGGGTCAGCCCCAGCATTTT. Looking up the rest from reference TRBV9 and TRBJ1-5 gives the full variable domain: DSGVTQTPKHLITATGQRVTLRCSPRSGDLSVYWYQQSLDQGLQFLIQYYNGEERAKGNILERFSAQQFPDLHSELNLSSLELGDSALYFCASSVAGGQGQPQHFGDGTRLSIL.

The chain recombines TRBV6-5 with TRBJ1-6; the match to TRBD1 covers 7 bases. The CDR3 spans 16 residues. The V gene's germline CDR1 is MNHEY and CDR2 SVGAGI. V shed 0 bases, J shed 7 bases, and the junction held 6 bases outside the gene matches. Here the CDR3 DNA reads TGTGCCAGCAGTTACTCGTGGACAGGCAAGAATTCACCCCTCCACTTT. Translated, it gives CASSYSWTGKNSPLHF.

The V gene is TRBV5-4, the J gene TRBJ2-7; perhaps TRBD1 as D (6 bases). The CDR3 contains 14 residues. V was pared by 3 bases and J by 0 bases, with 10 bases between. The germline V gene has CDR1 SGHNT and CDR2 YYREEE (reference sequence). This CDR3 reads CASSSTTGSYEQYF. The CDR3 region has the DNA TGTGCCAGCAGCTCCACGACAGGCTCCTACGAGCAGTACTTC.

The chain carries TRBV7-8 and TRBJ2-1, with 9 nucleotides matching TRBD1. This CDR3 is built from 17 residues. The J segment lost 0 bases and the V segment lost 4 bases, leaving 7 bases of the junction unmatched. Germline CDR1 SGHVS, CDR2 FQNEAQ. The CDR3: CASSSGTGFSSYNEQFF. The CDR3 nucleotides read TGTGCCAGCAGCTCAGGGACAGGGTTTAGCTCCTACAATGAGCAGTTCTTC.

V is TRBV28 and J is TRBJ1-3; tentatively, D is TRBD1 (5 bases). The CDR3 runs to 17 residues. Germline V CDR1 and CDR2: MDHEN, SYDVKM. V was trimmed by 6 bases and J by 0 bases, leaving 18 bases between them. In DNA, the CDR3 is TGTGCCAGCAGCTCCCACCAGGGAGGCACCTCTGGAAACACCATATATTTT. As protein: CASSSHQGGTSGNTIYF.

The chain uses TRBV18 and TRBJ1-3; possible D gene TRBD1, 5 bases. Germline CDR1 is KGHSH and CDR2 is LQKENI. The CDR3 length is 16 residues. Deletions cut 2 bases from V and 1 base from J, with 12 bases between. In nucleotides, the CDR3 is TGTGCCAGCTCACCAAAGGGGAATCGATCTGGAAACACCATATATTTT. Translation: CASSPKGNRSGNTIYF.

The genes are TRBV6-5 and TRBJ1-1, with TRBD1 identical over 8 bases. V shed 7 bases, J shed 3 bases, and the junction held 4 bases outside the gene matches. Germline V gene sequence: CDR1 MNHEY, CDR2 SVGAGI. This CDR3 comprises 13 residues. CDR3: CASINRGDTEAFF. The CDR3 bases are TGTGCCAGCATTAACAGGGGGGACACTGAAGCTTTCTTT.